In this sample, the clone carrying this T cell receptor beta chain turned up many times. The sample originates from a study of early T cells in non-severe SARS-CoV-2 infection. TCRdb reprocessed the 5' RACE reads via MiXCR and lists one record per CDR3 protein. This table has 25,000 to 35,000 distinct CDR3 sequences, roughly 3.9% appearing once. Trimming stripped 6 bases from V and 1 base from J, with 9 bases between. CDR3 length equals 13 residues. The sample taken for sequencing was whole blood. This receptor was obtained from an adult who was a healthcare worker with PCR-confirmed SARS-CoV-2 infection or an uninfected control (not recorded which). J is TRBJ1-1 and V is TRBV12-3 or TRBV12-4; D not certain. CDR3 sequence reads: CASSGLGNTEAFF. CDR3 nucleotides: TGTGCCAGCAGCGGGCTTGGGAACACTGAAGCTTTCTTT.